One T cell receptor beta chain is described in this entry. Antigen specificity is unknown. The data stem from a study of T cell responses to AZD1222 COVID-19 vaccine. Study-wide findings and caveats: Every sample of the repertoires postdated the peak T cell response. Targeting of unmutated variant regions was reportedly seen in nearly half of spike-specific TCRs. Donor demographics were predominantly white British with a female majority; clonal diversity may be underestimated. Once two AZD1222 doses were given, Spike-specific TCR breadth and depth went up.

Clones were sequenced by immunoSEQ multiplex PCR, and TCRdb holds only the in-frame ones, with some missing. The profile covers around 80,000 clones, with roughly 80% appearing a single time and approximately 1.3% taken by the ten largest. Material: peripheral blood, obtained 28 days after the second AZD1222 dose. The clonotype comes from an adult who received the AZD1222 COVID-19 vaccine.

The CDR3: CACRMGNTGELFF. CDR3 coding DNA: TGTGCCTGCCGGATGGGAAACACCGGGGAGCTGTTTTTT. This chain connects TRBV10-3 to TRBJ2-2; no definite D call. Per the germline V gene, CDR1 is ENHRY and CDR2 is SYGVKD. The V gene lost 11 bases and the J gene lost 2 bases, with 12 bases spanning the gap. The CDR3 extends over 13 amino acids.